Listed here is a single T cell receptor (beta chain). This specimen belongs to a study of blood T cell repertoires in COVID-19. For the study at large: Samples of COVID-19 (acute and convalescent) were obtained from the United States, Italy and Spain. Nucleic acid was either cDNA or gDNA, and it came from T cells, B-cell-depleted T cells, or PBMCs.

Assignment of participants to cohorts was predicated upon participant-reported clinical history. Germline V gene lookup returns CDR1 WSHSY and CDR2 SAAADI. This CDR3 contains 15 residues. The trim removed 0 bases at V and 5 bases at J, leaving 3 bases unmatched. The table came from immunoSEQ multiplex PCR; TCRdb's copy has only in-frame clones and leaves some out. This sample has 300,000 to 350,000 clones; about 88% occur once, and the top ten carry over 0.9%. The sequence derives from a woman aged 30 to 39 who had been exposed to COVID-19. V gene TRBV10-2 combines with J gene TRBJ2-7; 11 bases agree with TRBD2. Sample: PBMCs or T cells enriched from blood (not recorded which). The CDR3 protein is CASSESTSGIHEQYF. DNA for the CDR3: TGCGCCAGCAGTGAGTCGACTAGCGGGATACACGAGCAGTACTTC.